The 26 T cell receptor beta chains presented below share a single source sample, sequenced in a study of cytomegalovirus exposure and HLA in healthy donors. Researchers ran the PCR with 60 Vbeta and 13 Jbeta primers. Profiling relied on immunoSEQ multiplex PCR, and the TCRdb table lists in-frame clones only, not all of them. Of over 120,000 clones listed, about 80% are singletons. Sequenced input: PBMCs. These receptors all come from a woman between 18 and 30 years old in good health and CMV-seropositive.

In nucleotides, the CDR3 is TGTGCCACCAGCAGAGATTTCGGGGACACTGAAGCTTTCTTT. Its translation: CATSRDFGDTEAFF. This rearrangement joins TRBV15 to TRBJ1-1; D gene unclear. V was clipped by 0 bases and J by 3 bases, with 8 bases between them. The CDR3 loop spans 14 amino acids. Germline CDR1 and CDR2: LNHNV and YYDKDF (reference sequence). The full variable domain, with the rest looked up from reference TRBV15 and TRBJ1-1, is DAMVIQNPRYQVTQFGKPVTLSCSQTLNHNVMYWYQQKSSQAPKLLFHYYDKDFNNEADTPDNFQSRRPNTSFCFLDIRSPGLGDTAMYLCATSRDFGDTEAFFGQGTRLTVV.

About this clone: Germline is not matched at one junction end, which may reflect a read error. The chain couples TRBV7-2 to TRBJ1-2; TRBD1 is a possible D gene (6 bases). This CDR3 is built from 17 residues. The V gene's germline CDR1 is SGHTA and CDR2 FQGNSA. CDR3 in amino acids: CASSLVQGRQASYGYPF. The CDR3 coding sequence is TGTGCCAGCAGCTTAGTACAGGGCAGACAGGCCAGCTATGGCTACCCCTTC. The complete variable domain, with remaining parts taken from reference TRBV7-2 and TRBJ1-2, reads GAGVSQSPSNKVTEKGKDVELRCDPISGHTALYWYRQSLGQGLEFLIYFQGNSAPDKSGLPSDRFSAERTGGSVSTLTIQRTQQEDSAVYLCASSLVQGRQASYGYPFGSGTRLTVV.

The chain carries TRBV4-3 and TRBJ2-1; possible D gene TRBD2, 7 bases. Per the germline V gene, CDR1 is LGHNA and CDR2 is YSLEER. The CDR3 contains 13 residues. V was cut by 1 base and J by 12 bases, with 13 bases left in between. DNA for the CDR3: TGCGCCAGCAGCCAAGCGGGGGGCTCTACGCAGTTCTTC. The encoded protein is CASSQAGGSTQFF.

V usage is TRBV9 and J usage is TRBJ1-1; possible D gene TRBD1, 5 bases. The CDR3 is 16 amino acids. CDR1 and CDR2 from the germline V gene are SGDLS and YYNGEE. V shed 3 bases and J shed 0 bases, with 15 bases lying between them. CDR3 amino acids: CASSANSGVMNTEAFF. The CDR3 bases are TGTGCCAGCAGCGCCAACTCGGGGGTGATGAACACTGAAGCTTTCTTT.

The CDR3 region has the DNA TGCGCCAGCAGCCTAACTGGAACGGCGGGAGGAGAGACCCAGTACTTC. The encoded protein is CASSLTGTAGGETQYF. The V call is TRBV4-1, the J call TRBJ2-5; 8 nucleotides agree with TRBD2. CDR1 and CDR2 (germline): MGHRA, YSYEKL. V was pared by 4 bases and J by 4 bases, with 11 bases of the junction left unmatched. The CDR3 has 16 residues.

J is TRBJ2-1 and V is TRBV7-6; TRBD2 matches 11 bases. Germline CDR1 reads SGHVS; CDR2 reads FNYEAQ. Germline trimming cut 2 bases from V and 4 bases from J; bases unmatched to any gene: 13. The CDR3 totals 19 residues. This chain's CDR3 is CASSLSASGGTSSYNEQFF. DNA of the CDR3: TGTGCCAGCAGCTTAAGTGCTAGCGGGGGGACTTCCTCATACAATGAGCAGTTCTTC.

The V gene is TRBV15, the J gene TRBJ1-1, with TRBD1 matching over 8 bases. The CDR3 is made up of 14 amino acids. V lost 2 bases, J lost 4 bases, and 3 bases stayed unmatched. CDR1 LNHNV and CDR2 YYDKDF come from the germline V gene (reference sequence). DNA for the CDR3: TGTGCCACCAGCAGAAAGACAGGGGCCACTGAAGCTTTCTTT. This codes for CATSRKTGATEAFF.

The sample holds one count of this clone. This chain joins TRBV4-3 and TRBJ2-2; 11 bases are shared with TRBD2. CDR3 size: 16 residues. The trim removed 4 bases at V and 5 bases at J, leaving 6 bases unmatched. The germline gives CDR1 LGHNA, CDR2 YSLEER. The CDR3 sequence is CASSRYPSGGTGELFF. The CDR3 nucleotides are TGCGCCAGCAGCCGTTACCCTAGCGGGGGGACCGGGGAGCTGTTTTTT.

V gene TRBV27 combines with J gene TRBJ1-2; 8 bases are a match to TRBD1. The CDR3 extends over 13 amino acids. V was clipped by 6 bases and J by 5 bases; unmatched bases: 5. Germline CDR1 is MNHEY and CDR2 is SMNVEV (reference sequence). DNA of the CDR3: TGTGCCAGCAGCCACGGGACAGGTTATGGCTACACCTTC. As protein: CASSHGTGYGYTF.

The chain links TRBV12-5 to TRBJ2-2, with 8 bases identical to TRBD1. The V and J ends lost 7 bases and 4 bases, in that order; junction bases with no gene match: 5. CDR1 and CDR2 (germline): LGHNT, FRNRAP. The CDR3 is 14 amino acids. The CDR3 nucleotides are TGTGCTAGTGTCCCTGGGACAGGCACCGGGGAGCTGTTTTTT. This sequence encodes CASVPGTGTGELFF.

The chain combines TRBV6-6 with TRBJ1-6; D is unclear. This CDR3 contains 13 residues. Trimming removed 6 bases at V and 7 bases at J, with 10 bases between. Germline CDR1 MNHNY, CDR2 SVGAGI (reference sequence). The CDR3 DNA reads as TGTGCCAGCAGGCCCGACAACAATTCACCCCTCCACTTT. The encoded protein is CASRPDNNSPLHF.

The CDR3 sequence is CASTTSGGSYEQYF. As DNA, the CDR3 is TGTGCCAGCACCACTAGCGGGGGTTCCTACGAGCAGTACTTC. The rearrangement joins TRBV7-6 to TRBJ2-7; 11 bases are shared with TRBD2. CDR1 is SGHVS, CDR2 FNYEAQ, per germline. The junction had 3 bases not matched to a gene; V was cut back by 7 bases and J by 1 base. The length of the CDR3 is 14 residues.

The DNA for the CDR3 is TGTGCCTGGAGTAAACCCGACAGGGTGAGATATGGCTACACCTTC. Encoded protein: CAWSKPDRVRYGYTF. This chain links TRBV30 with TRBJ1-2; TRBD1 matches 7 bases. V trimming: 2 bases; J trimming: 5 bases; junction bases outside the gene matches: 11. Germline V lookup: CDR1 GTSNPN, CDR2 SVGIG (reference sequence). The CDR3 loop spans 15 amino acids.

The chain joins TRBV19 to TRBJ1-5, with 7 bases lining up with TRBD1. V shed 6 bases and J 0 bases; nucleotides not matched to a gene: 5. CDR1 is LNHDA, CDR2 SQIVND, per germline (reference sequence). This CDR3 comprises 15 residues. CDR3 coding DNA: TGTGCCAGTAGGGTGACAGGGTCTAGCAATCAGCCCCAGCATTTT. Translation gives CASRVTGSSNQPQHF.

There are a few counts of this clone. V usage is TRBV4-1 and J usage is TRBJ1-5; 7 bases are shared with TRBD1. This CDR3 has 18 amino acids. Germline CDR1 MGHRA, CDR2 YSYEKL. Trimming removed 1 base from V and 4 bases from J; junction bases left unmatched: 13. CDR3 in DNA: TGCGCCAGCAGCCAAGCTCCTCAGGGGGGTTCGGGGAATCAGCCCCAGCATTTT. It codes for CASSQAPQGGSGNQPQHF.

CDR3 sequence (DNA): TGTGCCACCAGCAGAGATCTGGCTGTCGACGAGCAGTACTTC. Encoded protein: CATSRDLAVDEQYF. The chain uses TRBV15 and TRBJ2-7; D remains ambiguous. Per germline, CDR1 LNHNV and CDR2 YYDKDF (reference sequence). Trimming took off 0 bases at V and 5 bases at J, with 11 bases between the two ends. This CDR3 has 14 amino acids.

The rearrangement links TRBV15 to TRBJ2-5; D is undetermined. The CDR3 runs to 13 residues. The germline V and J ends were trimmed by 2 bases and 1 base, with 5 bases remaining between them. Germline V gene sequence: CDR1 LNHNV, CDR2 YYDKDF (reference sequence). CDR3 region: CATSRPGQETQYF. CDR3 coding DNA: TGTGCCACCAGCAGACCGGGCCAAGAGACCCAGTACTTC.

The genes are TRBV6-5 and TRBJ1-5; tentative D call: TRBD1 (5 bases). V lost 6 bases to trimming and J lost 3 bases, with 9 bases between them. The germline V gene encodes CDR1 MNHEY and CDR2 SVGAGI. The length of the CDR3 is 13 residues. CDR3 nucleotide sequence: TGTGCCAGCAGAAGACAGACCAATCAGCCCCAGCATTTT. Residues: CASRRQTNQPQHF.

This chain connects TRBV12-2 to TRBJ1-4; the table's D call of TRBD1 was not tested on the DNA. TRBV12-2 is a recognized pseudogene. The CDR3 is 18 residues long. In DNA form, the CDR3 reads TGTGCAAGTCGCTTAGGGTCTCCTACAGGGGGGGCTAATGAAAAACTGTTTTTT. Protein product: CASRLGSPTGGANEKLFF.

The chain carries TRBV2 and TRBJ1-2, with a tentative D call TRBD1 (5 bases). This CDR3 has 14 amino acids. V was shortened by 10 bases and J by 4 bases, with 19 bases between the two germline ends. Germline loops: CDR1 SNHLY, CDR2 FYNNEI. The CDR3 DNA sequence: TGTGCCAACATCGGGCCCAGCGGGGGCTATGGCTACACCTTC. Amino acid sequence: CANIGPSGGYGYTF.

The chain has TRBV6-5 and TRBJ2-7; weak D call: TRBD1 (6 bases). The ends were cut back, 6 bases at V and 7 bases at J, with 13 bases in the middle. The CDR3 sequence is 12 residues long. Germline V gene sequence: CDR1 MNHEY, CDR2 SVGAGI. The CDR3 DNA is TGTGCCAGCAGGCACAGGGTTGGAGAGCAGTACTTC. Its protein product is CASRHRVGEQYF.

The chain is built from TRBV2 and TRBJ2-3, with D possibly matching TRBD1 (5 bases). V was shortened by 7 bases and J by 6 bases, with 17 bases between the two germline ends. CDR1 is SNHLY, CDR2 FYNNEI, per germline. This CDR3 is 14 amino acids long. CDR3 residues: CASITQGRIDTQYF. The CDR3, as DNA: TGTGCCAGCATTACCCAGGGCAGGATTGATACGCAGTATTTT.

This chain uses TRBV15 with TRBJ2-4; D is possibly TRBD2 (6 bases). This CDR3 comprises 14 residues. V was trimmed by 0 bases and J by 7 bases, leaving 10 bases between them. CDR1 and CDR2 from the germline V gene are LNHNV and YYDKDF (reference sequence). The CDR3 reads CATSRDREANIQYF. CDR3 DNA sequence: TGTGCCACCAGCAGAGACAGGGAGGCGAACATTCAGTACTTC.

The chain has TRBV6-6 and TRBJ2-7; 11 bases are shared with TRBD1. The germline V gene has CDR1 MNHNY and CDR2 SVGAGI (reference sequence). This CDR3 comprises 14 residues. After removal of 6 bases from V and 6 bases from J, the junction contained 7 bases not matched to a gene. The CDR3 DNA reads TGTGCCAGCAGCCCAGGACAGGGGGCCGTCGAGCAGTACTTC. Protein: CASSPGQGAVEQYF.

As DNA, the CDR3 is TGTGCCAGCAAAGGACAGGGAAATGGCAATCAGCCCCAGCATTTT. Protein: CASKGQGNGNQPQHF. The genes are TRBV2 and TRBJ1-5, with 8 bases identical to TRBD1. This CDR3 is 15 amino acids long. The germline CDR1 and CDR2 sequences are SNHLY and FYNNEI. Germline trimming cut 7 bases from V and 2 bases from J; bases unmatched to any gene: 7. Together with reference TRBV2 and TRBJ1-5, the CDR3 gives the full variable domain: EPEVTQTPSHQVTQMGQEVILRCVPISNHLYFYWYRQILGQKVEFLVSFYNNEISEKSEIFDDQFSVERPDGSNFTLKIRSTKLEDSAMYFCASKGQGNGNQPQHFGDGTRLSIL.

The chain is built from TRBV6-5 and TRBJ1-2; D is undetermined. Trimming shortened V by 3 bases and J by 7 bases, and 12 bases separated the two germline ends. CDR3 size: 13 residues. Germline V gives CDR1 MNHEY, CDR2 SVGAGI. CDR3: CASSYTGLLGYTF. The DNA of the CDR3 is TGTGCCAGCAGTTATACGGGTTTACTTGGCTACACCTTC.